The next 8 T cell receptor beta chains were all read from a single sample in a study of blood T cell repertoires in COVID-19. Some clones are missing from TCRdb's copy, which holds only in-frame ones; the method was immunoSEQ multiplex PCR. The repertoire holds about 120,000 clones, around four fifths seen once, with 12% in the top ten. The sequenced material came from peripheral blood. The receptors originated from a human donor in a cohort sampled during active COVID-19.

The chain uses TRBV5-6 and TRBJ2-5; TRBD2 matches 9 bases. Germline CDR1 is SGHDT and CDR2 is YYEEEE. The V gene end was trimmed by 1 base and the J gene end by 5 bases; junction bases not matched to a gene: 6. This CDR3 region has 15 residues. The CDR3 loop reads CASSLRRGGVETQYF. CDR3 DNA: TGTGCCAGCAGCTTGCGGCGGGGGGGCGTGGAGACCCAGTACTTC.

The chain employs TRBV28 and TRBJ1-6, with 7 bases matching TRBD1. Germline loops: CDR1 MDHEN, CDR2 SYDVKM. This CDR3 is built from 16 residues. The ends lost 8 bases at V and 4 bases at J; junction bases unmatched: 11. In nucleotides, the CDR3 is TGTGCCAGCGGTTCCTCCGGGACAGTTTATAATTCACCCCTCCACTTT. Protein product: CASGSSGTVYNSPLHF.

DNA of the CDR3: TGCGCCAGCAGCCCAGCAGGCCTAGCGGGGGGCGCCGGTACGCAGTATTTT. The encoded protein is CASSPAGLAGGAGTQYF. V gene TRBV4-1 combines with J gene TRBJ2-3; 11 nucleotides agree with TRBD2. The CDR3 runs 17 residues. J was trimmed by 8 bases and V by 4 bases; bases with no gene match: 14. Germline V lookup: CDR1 MGHRA, CDR2 YSYEKL.

The CDR3 region has the DNA TGCAGCGGGAGGACAGGGGGCTGGAGGTACACTGAAGCTTTCTTT. The encoded protein is CSGRTGGWRYTEAFF. The V call is TRBV29-1, the J call TRBJ1-1; TRBD1 matches at 11 bases. This CDR3 comprises 15 residues. Germline V gene lookup returns CDR1 SQVTM and CDR2 ANQGSEA. V shed 7 bases, J shed 3 bases, and the junction held 10 bases outside the gene matches.

The chain has TRBV2 and TRBJ2-5, with TRBD2 identical over 9 bases. The CDR3 loop spans 18 amino acids. The germline gives CDR1 SNHLY, CDR2 FYNNEI. After removal of 10 bases from V and 1 base from J, the junction contained 19 bases not matched to a gene. CDR3 loop: CATQGVPGTSTIQETQYF. The CDR3 coding sequence is TGTGCCACCCAAGGGGTCCCCGGGACTAGCACCATCCAAGAGACCCAGTACTTC.

This clone was picked up one time. The rearrangement uses TRBV7-8 and TRBJ2-3; TRBD1 might be the D (6 bases). Germline assignment: CDR1 SGHVS and CDR2 FQNEAQ. Trimming shortened V by 4 bases and J by 2 bases, and 16 bases separated the two germline ends. The CDR3 runs to 16 residues. CDR3 region: CASSSQGTLSTDTQYF. The CDR3 DNA sequence: TGTGCCAGCAGCTCTCAGGGGACCTTGTCCACAGATACGCAGTATTTT.

This chain uses TRBV7-2 with TRBJ2-5; the match to TRBD1 covers 8 bases. The V and J ends lost 7 bases and 5 bases, in that order; junction bases with no gene match: 6. Germline V gene data show CDR1 as SGHTA and CDR2 as FQGNSA. The CDR3 spans 13 residues. The CDR3 DNA sequence: TGTGCCAGCACCAGGGGGCAAAGTGAGACCCAGTACTTC. Residues: CASTRGQSETQYF.

This chain uses TRBV12-3 or TRBV12-4 with TRBJ1-6, with no clear D. The ends were cut back, 3 bases at V and 7 bases at J, with 7 bases in the middle. The CDR3 runs 13 residues. The CDR3 sequence: CASSLVRNSPLHF. CDR3 coding DNA: TGTGCCAGCAGTTTGGTCAGAAATTCACCCCTCCACTTT.